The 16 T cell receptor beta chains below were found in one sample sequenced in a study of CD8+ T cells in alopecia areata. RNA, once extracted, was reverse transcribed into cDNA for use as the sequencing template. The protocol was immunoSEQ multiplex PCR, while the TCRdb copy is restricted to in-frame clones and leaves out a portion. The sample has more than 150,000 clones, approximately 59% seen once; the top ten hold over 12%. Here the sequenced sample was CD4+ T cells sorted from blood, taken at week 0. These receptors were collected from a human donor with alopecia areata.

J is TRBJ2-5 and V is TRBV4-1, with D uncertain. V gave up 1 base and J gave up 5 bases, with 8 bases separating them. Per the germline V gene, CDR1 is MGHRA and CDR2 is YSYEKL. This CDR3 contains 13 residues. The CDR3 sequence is CASSQVTEETQYF. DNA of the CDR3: TGCGCCAGCAGCCAAGTGACGGAGGAGACCCAGTACTTC.

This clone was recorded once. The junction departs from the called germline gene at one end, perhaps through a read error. CDR3 coding DNA: TGTGCCAGCAGTACCCAGACAGGGAACTCCCTGTTC. It specifies CASSTQTGNSLF. The chain employs TRBV6-5 and TRBJ2-7, with 7 bases matching TRBD1. The CDR3 contains 12 residues. CDR1 MNHEY and CDR2 SVGAGI come from the germline V gene.

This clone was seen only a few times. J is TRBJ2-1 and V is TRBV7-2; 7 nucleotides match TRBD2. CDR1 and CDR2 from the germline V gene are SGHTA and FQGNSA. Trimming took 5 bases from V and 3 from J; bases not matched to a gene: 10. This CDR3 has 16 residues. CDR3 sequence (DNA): TGTGCCAGCAGCCCCTGGACGGGGAGGGGCTACAATGAGCAGTTCTTC. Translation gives CASSPWTGRGYNEQFF.

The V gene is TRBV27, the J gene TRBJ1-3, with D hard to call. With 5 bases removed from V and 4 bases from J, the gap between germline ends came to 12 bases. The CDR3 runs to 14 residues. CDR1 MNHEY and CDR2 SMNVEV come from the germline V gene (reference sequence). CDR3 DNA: TGTGCCAGCAGTCCAGCCGGGTCCGGAAACACCATATATTTT. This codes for CASSPAGSGNTIYF.

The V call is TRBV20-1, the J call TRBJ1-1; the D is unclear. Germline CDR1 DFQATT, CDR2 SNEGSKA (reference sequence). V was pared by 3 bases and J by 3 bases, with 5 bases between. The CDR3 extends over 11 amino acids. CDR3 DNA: TGCAGTGCTAGTGGAGACACTGAAGCTTTCTTT. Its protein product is CSASGDTEAFF.

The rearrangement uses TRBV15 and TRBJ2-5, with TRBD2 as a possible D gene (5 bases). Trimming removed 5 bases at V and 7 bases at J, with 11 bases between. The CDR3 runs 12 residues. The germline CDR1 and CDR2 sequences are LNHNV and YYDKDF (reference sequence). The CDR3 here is CATSPSLGTQYF. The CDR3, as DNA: TGTGCCACCAGCCCTAGCTTGGGGACCCAGTACTTC.

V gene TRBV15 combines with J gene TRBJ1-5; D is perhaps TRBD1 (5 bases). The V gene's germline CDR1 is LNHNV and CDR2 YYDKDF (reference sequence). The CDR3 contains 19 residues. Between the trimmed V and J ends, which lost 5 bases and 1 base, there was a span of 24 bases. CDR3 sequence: CATSPRTGLGVGSNQPQHF. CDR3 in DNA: TGTGCCACCAGCCCTCGAACGGGGTTAGGGGTGGGAAGCAATCAGCCCCAGCATTTT.

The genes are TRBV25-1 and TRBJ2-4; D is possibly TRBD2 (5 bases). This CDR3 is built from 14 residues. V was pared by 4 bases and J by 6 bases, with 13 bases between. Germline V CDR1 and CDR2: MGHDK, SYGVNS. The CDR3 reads CASSAPGERNIQYF. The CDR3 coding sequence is TGTGCCAGCAGTGCCCCTGGGGAGCGAAACATTCAGTACTTC.

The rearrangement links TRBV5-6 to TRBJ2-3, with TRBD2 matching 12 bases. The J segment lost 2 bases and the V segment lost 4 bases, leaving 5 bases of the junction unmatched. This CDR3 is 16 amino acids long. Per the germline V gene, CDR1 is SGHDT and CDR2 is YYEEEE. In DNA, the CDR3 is TGTGCCAGCAGCGGAACTAGCGGGGGGTACACAGATACGCAGTATTTT. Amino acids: CASSGTSGGYTDTQYF.

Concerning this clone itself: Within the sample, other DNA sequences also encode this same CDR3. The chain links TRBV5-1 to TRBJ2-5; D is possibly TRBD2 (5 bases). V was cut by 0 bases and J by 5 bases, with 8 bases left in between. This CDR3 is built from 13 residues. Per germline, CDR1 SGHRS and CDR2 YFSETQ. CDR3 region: CASSLEGEETQYF. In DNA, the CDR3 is TGCGCCAGCAGCTTGGAGGGAGAGGAGACCCAGTACTTC.

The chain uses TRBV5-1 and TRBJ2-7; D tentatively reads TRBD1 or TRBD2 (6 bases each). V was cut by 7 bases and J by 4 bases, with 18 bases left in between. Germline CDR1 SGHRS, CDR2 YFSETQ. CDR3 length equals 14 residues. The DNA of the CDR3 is TGCGCCAGCCGGCCGACGGGGGCCCGATACGAGCAGTACTTC. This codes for CASRPTGARYEQYF. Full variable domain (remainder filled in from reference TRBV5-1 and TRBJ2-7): KAGVTQTPRYLIKTRGQQVTLSCSPISGHRSVSWYQQTPGQGLQFLFEYFSETQRNKGNFPGRFSGRQFSNSRSEMNVSTLELGDSALYLCASRPTGARYEQYFGPGTRLTVT.

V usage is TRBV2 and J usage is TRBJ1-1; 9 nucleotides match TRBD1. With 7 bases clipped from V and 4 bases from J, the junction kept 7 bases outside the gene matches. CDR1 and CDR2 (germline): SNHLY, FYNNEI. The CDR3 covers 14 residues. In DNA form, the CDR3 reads TGTGCCAGCAAGCGGGGACAGGGAAGCACTGAAGCTTTCTTT. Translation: CASKRGQGSTEAFF.

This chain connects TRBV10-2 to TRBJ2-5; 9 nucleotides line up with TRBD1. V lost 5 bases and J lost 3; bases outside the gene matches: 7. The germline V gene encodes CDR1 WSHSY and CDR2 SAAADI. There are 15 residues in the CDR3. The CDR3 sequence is CASSLTGQGKETQYF. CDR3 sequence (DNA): TGCGCCAGCAGTTTGACGGGACAGGGAAAAGAGACCCAGTACTTC.

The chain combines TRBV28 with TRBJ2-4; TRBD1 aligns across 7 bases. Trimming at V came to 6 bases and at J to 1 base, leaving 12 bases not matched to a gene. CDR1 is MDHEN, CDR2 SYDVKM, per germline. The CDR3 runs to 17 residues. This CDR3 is CASSRRGGAKAKNIQYF. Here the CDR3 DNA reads TGTGCCAGCAGCCGCAGAGGGGGCGCGAAGGCCAAAAACATTCAGTACTTC.

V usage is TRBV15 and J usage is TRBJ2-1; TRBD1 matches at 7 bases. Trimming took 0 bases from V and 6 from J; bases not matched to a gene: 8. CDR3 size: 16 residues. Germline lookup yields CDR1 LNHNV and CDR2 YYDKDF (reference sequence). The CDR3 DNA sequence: TGTGCCACCAGCAGAGAATCAGGACAGGCGGGCAATGAGCAGTTCTTC. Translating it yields CATSRESGQAGNEQFF.

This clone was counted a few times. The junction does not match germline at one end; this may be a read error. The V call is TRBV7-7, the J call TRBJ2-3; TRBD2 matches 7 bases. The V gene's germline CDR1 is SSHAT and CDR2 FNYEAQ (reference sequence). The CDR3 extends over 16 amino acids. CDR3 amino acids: CASSLGLGIGTDTQYF. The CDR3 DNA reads TGTGCTAGCAGCTTAGGACTAGGGATTGGCACAGATACGCAGTATTTT.